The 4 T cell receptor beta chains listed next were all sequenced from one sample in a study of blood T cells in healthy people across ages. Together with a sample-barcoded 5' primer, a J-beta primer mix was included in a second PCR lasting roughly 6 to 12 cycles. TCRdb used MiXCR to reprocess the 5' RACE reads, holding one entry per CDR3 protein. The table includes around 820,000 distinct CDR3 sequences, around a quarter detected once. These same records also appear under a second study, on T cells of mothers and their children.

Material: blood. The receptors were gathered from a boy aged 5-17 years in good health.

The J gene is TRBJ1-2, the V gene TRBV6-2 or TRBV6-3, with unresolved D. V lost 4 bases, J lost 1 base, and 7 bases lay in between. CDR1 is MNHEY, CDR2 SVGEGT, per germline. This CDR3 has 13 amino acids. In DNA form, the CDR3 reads TGTGCCAGCAGTTGGTACGGTAACTATGGCTACACCTTC. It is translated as CASSWYGNYGYTF.

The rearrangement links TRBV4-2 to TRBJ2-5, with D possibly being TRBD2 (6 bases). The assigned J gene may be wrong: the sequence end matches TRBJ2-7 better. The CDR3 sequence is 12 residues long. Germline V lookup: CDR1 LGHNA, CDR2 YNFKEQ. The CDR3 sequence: CASSHGSDEQYF. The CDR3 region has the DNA TGTGCCAGCAGCCACGGGAGCGACGAGCAGTACTTC.

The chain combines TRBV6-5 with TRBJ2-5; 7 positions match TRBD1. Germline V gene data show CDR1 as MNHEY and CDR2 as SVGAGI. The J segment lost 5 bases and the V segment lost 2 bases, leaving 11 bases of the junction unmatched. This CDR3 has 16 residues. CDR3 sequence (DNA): TGTGCCAGCAGTTACCAAGGGGACAGAGTCCAGGAGACCCAGTACTTC. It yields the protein CASSYQGDRVQETQYF.

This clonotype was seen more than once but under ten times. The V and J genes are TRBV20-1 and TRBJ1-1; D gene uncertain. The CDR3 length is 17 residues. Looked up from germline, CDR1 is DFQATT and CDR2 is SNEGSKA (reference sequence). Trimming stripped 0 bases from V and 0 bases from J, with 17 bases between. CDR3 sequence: CSARDRMWLQLNTEAFF. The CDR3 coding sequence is TGCAGTGCTAGAGATCGGATGTGGCTGCAACTGAACACTGAAGCTTTCTTT.